The 26 T cell receptor beta chains below come from one sample, sequenced in a study of Ad26.COV2.S vaccination and SARS-CoV-2 variants. Here immunoSEQ multiplex PCR was the method, and the copy in TCRdb shows in-frame clones only, minus some. The sample yields a few hundred thousand clones, around nine tenths seen once. Treatment specified: 15 to 20 received Ad26.COV2.S at low or high dose, single or two shots; a few received placebo; per-sample allocation not given. Sampling occurred on day 63 after the first vaccine or placebo injection. The specimen comprised peripheral blood, sampled in a trial of Ad26.COV2.S vaccine versus placebo. These receptors were taken from a person between 18 and 65 years old who received the Ad26.COV2.S COVID-19 vaccine or a placebo.

V and J are TRBV11-2 and TRBJ1-2; D unclear. V gave up 7 bases and J gave up 4 bases, with 16 bases separating them. Germline V CDR1 and CDR2: SGHAT, FQNNGV. This CDR3 spans 14 amino acids. The CDR3, as DNA: TGTGCCAGCACAAGGGCCAAGGAGGGCTATGGCTACACCTTC. As protein: CASTRAKEGYGYTF.

J is TRBJ2-1 and V is TRBV27; the match to TRBD2 covers 7 bases. CDR1 is MNHEY and CDR2 is SMNVEV in the germline V gene (reference sequence). After removal of 2 bases from V and 6 bases from J, the junction contained 13 bases not matched to a gene. The CDR3 contains 17 residues. The CDR3: CASSLRSSGVMSNEQFF. The CDR3 bases are TGTGCCAGCAGTTTAAGATCCAGCGGGGTAATGTCCAATGAGCAGTTCTTC.

V usage is TRBV6-5 and J usage is TRBJ2-1, with a possible D match to TRBD1 (5 bases). The germline gives CDR1 MNHEY, CDR2 SVGAGI. Trimming cost V 7 bases and J 2 bases, with 15 bases left between them. The CDR3 is made up of 15 amino acids. CDR3 DNA sequence: TGTGCCAGCACCCGAAGGGGAAGGGCCTACAATGAGCAGTTCTTC. This encodes CASTRRGRAYNEQFF.

The chain joins TRBV4-3 to TRBJ2-7; TRBD1 matches 7 bases. V lost 0 bases to trimming and J lost 5 bases; unmatched junction nucleotides: 4. CDR3 length equals 14 residues. In germline, CDR1 is LGHNA, CDR2 YSLEER. The CDR3: CASSQETGFHEQYF. Here the CDR3 DNA reads TGCGCCAGCAGCCAAGAGACAGGGTTCCACGAGCAGTACTTC.

This chain links TRBV30 with TRBJ1-2, with 7 nucleotides matching TRBD1. This CDR3 spans 13 amino acids. The ends lost 3 bases at V and 8 bases at J; junction bases unmatched: 9. Germline CDR1 GTSNPN, CDR2 SVGIG (reference sequence). CDR3 sequence (DNA): TGTGCCTGGAGCCTCGGAGAGGGGGCGGGCTACACCTTC. Encoded protein: CAWSLGEGAGYTF. Filled out from reference TRBV30 and TRBJ1-2, the complete variable domain reads SQTIHQWPATLVQPVGSPLSLECTVEGTSNPNLYWYRQAAGRGLQLLFYSVGIGQISSEVPQNLSASRPQDRQFILSSKKLLLSDSGFYLCAWSLGEGAGYTFGSGTRLTVV.

In DNA form, the CDR3 reads TGTGCCAGCAGTTACGTCGGGGGGCTTCGTGAAAAACTGTTTTTT. It encodes CASSYVGGLREKLFF. The rearrangement uses TRBV6-5 and TRBJ1-4; a weak D match, TRBD1 (6 bases). Germline CDR1 reads MNHEY; CDR2 reads SVGAGI. V was cut by 2 bases and J by 7 bases, with 14 bases left in between. CDR3 length: 15 residues.

J is TRBJ2-7 and V is TRBV30, with 8 bases identical to TRBD1. The CDR3 spans 11 residues. V shed 3 bases and J 9 bases; nucleotides not matched to a gene: 4. Germline CDR1 reads GTSNPN; CDR2 reads SVGIG (reference sequence). The CDR3 bases are TGTGCCTGGAGCCCCGGACAGGGGCAGTACTTC. Amino acid sequence: CAWSPGQGQYF. Variable domain in full (rest from reference TRBV30 and TRBJ2-7): SQTIHQWPATLVQPVGSPLSLECTVEGTSNPNLYWYRQAAGRGLQLLFYSVGIGQISSEVPQNLSASRPQDRQFILSSKKLLLSDSGFYLCAWSPGQGQYFGPGTRLTVT.

The rearrangement uses TRBV5-6 and TRBJ1-6, with 7 bases lining up with TRBD1. Germline V lookup: CDR1 SGHDT, CDR2 YYEEEE. The V gene end was trimmed by 0 bases and the J gene end by 6 bases; junction bases not matched to a gene: 6. This CDR3 is built from 16 residues. The CDR3 region has the DNA TGTGCCAGCAGCTTGGGGGGAGGGGGCCCTAATTCACCCCTCCACTTT. It yields the protein CASSLGGGGPNSPLHF.

V gene TRBV3-1 (or the pseudogene TRBV3-2) combines with J gene TRBJ2-5; unclear D gene. Germline lookup yields CDR1 LGHDT and CDR2 YNNKEL (reference sequence). The V and J ends lost 4 bases and 0 bases respectively, with 3 bases between them. The CDR3 totals 12 residues. In DNA, the CDR3 is TGTGCCAGCAGCCCCTACCAAGAGACCCAGTACTTC. Its protein is CASSPYQETQYF.

This rearrangement joins TRBV5-4 to TRBJ2-2; D not resolved. The germline V gene has CDR1 SGHNT and CDR2 YYREEE (reference sequence). The CDR3 spans 11 residues. V was trimmed by 4 bases and J by 5 bases, leaving 3 bases between them. The CDR3 sequence is CASSGTGELFF. CDR3 coding DNA: TGTGCCAGCAGCGGGACCGGGGAGCTGTTTTTT.

The CDR3, as DNA: TGTGCCAGCAGCACAGGGACCTACGAGCAGTACTTC. This translates into CASSTGTYEQYF. The chain combines TRBV6-5 with TRBJ2-7; D is possibly TRBD1 (6 bases). Trimming stripped 6 bases from V and 2 bases from J, with 8 bases between. Germline V gene data show CDR1 as MNHEY and CDR2 as SVGAGI. This CDR3 has 12 amino acids.

In its sample, this clone was seen a few times. The chain uses TRBV5-1 and TRBJ2-3; D uncertain. There are 11 residues in the CDR3. V was cut by 2 bases and J by 2 bases, with 0 bases left in between. Looked up from germline, CDR1 is SGHRS and CDR2 is YFSETQ. CDR3 nucleotide sequence: TGCGCCAGCAGCTTCACAGATACGCAGTATTTT. This translates into CASSFTDTQYF.

This chain joins TRBV7-2 and TRBJ2-7, with 10 nucleotides matching TRBD1. The trim removed 5 bases at V and 2 bases at J, leaving 6 bases unmatched. Germline V gene lookup returns CDR1 SGHTA and CDR2 FQGNSA. There are 15 residues in the CDR3. The CDR3 DNA sequence: TGTGCCAGCAGCCAGGACAGGGGGGCCACCTACGAGCAGTACTTC. Residues: CASSQDRGATYEQYF.

The V gene is TRBV2, the J gene TRBJ1-1, with TRBD1 identical over 10 bases. V dropped 4 bases and J dropped 3; count of bases not matched to a gene: 2. CDR3 size: 14 residues. Germline V gene data show CDR1 as SNHLY and CDR2 as FYNNEI. Written as DNA, the CDR3 is TGTGCCAGCAGTGCCGGGACAGGGGACACTGAAGCTTTCTTT. This translates into CASSAGTGDTEAFF.

This clone was seen a few times. The chain employs TRBV7-3 and TRBJ2-1; TRBD2 agrees at 7 bases. This CDR3 contains 16 residues. Unmatched junction bases numbered 5, after V lost 0 bases and J lost 3 bases. The germline CDR1 and CDR2 sequences are SGHTA and FQGTGA. In nucleotides, the CDR3 is TGTGCCAGCAGCTTAACCCCCGGGACTAACTACAATGAGCAGTTCTTC. It translates to CASSLTPGTNYNEQFF.

This clone turned up a few times. The V call is TRBV5-6, the J call TRBJ1-2; the match to TRBD1 covers 10 bases. The ends lost 4 bases at V and 0 bases at J; junction bases unmatched: 6. The CDR3 runs to 16 residues. The V gene's germline CDR1 is SGHDT and CDR2 YYEEEE. CDR3 protein: CASSAGQGFPNYGYTF. CDR3 nucleotide sequence: TGTGCCAGCAGCGCGGGACAGGGGTTTCCTAACTATGGCTACACCTTC.

The chain employs TRBV19 and TRBJ2-7; D is unclear. The CDR3 is 14 residues long. CDR1 is LNHDA and CDR2 is SQIVND in the germline V gene (reference sequence). V was cut by 6 bases and J by 5 bases, with 17 bases left in between. CDR3 bases: TGTGCCAGTAGCCTTCTCGGCCCCCAGAACGAGCAGTACTTC. This codes for CASSLLGPQNEQYF.

This chain uses TRBV27 with TRBJ1-5; 8 positions agree with TRBD1. The V and J ends lost 4 bases and 7 bases, in that order; junction bases with no gene match: 3. The germline CDR1 and CDR2 sequences are MNHEY and SMNVEV (reference sequence). The CDR3 has 13 residues. The CDR3, as DNA: TGTGCCAGCAGTTCTGACAGGGGACAGCCCCAGCATTTT. Translating it yields CASSSDRGQPQHF.

This chain joins TRBV18 and TRBJ1-2; 10 bases match TRBD1. The CDR3 extends over 12 amino acids. Trimming at V came to 8 bases and at J to 13 bases, leaving 10 bases not matched to a gene. Per germline, CDR1 KGHSH and CDR2 LQKENI. The CDR3: CASDAGQGNPTF. In DNA, the CDR3 is TGTGCCAGCGACGCGGGACAGGGGAACCCCACCTTC.

V and J are TRBV4-3 and TRBJ1-2, with a weak D call TRBD1 (5 bases). The V gene's germline CDR1 is LGHNA and CDR2 YSLEER. The ends were cut back, 0 bases at V and 4 bases at J, with 12 bases in the middle. The CDR3 consists of 15 residues. CDR3 amino acids: CASSQDTGEVYGYTF. The DNA of the CDR3 is TGCGCCAGCAGCCAAGATACGGGGGAGGTCTATGGCTACACCTTC.

The chain carries TRBV20-1 and TRBJ2-7; D not certain. The CDR3 has 10 amino acids. Trimming removed 2 bases from V and 6 bases from J, with 5 bases in between. The V gene's germline CDR1 is DFQATT and CDR2 SNEGSKA (reference sequence). The CDR3: CSARNREQYF. CDR3 DNA: TGCAGTGCTAGAAACCGCGAGCAGTACTTC.

The chain joins TRBV6-5 to TRBJ1-6; D gene unclear. CDR3 length: 13 amino acids. V was shortened by 10 bases and J by 6 bases, with 13 bases between the two germline ends. Germline CDR1 reads MNHEY; CDR2 reads SVGAGI. This chain's CDR3 is CATMGGINSPLHF. In DNA form, the CDR3 reads TGTGCCACCATGGGAGGGATTAATTCACCCCTCCACTTT.

The chain uses TRBV5-4 and TRBJ1-2; D may be TRBD1 (5 bases). Trimming removed 6 bases at V and 6 bases at J, with 15 bases between. In germline, CDR1 is SGHNT, CDR2 YYREEE (reference sequence). This CDR3 has 13 amino acids. The CDR3 bases are TGTGCCAGCACCCTGCTGAGGGGCCATGGCTACACCTTC. It specifies CASTLLRGHGYTF.

V and J are TRBV6-6 and TRBJ2-7, with D hard to call. The length of the CDR3 is 12 residues. Germline CDR1 and CDR2: MNHNY and SVGAGI (reference sequence). V was cut by 0 bases and J by 5 bases, with 5 bases left in between. DNA for the CDR3: TGTGCCAGCAGTTACTCCCTCGACGAGCAGTACTTC. This gives the protein CASSYSLDEQYF.

The V and J genes are TRBV19 and TRBJ2-7, with 10 bases matching TRBD1. The CDR3 runs to 14 residues. Germline values: CDR1 LNHDA, CDR2 SQIVND (reference sequence). V shed 5 bases and J 6 bases; nucleotides not matched to a gene: 7. In nucleotides, the CDR3 is TGTGCCAGTAGTGAGGGACAGGGGCGGAGCGAGCAGTACTTC. Its translation is CASSEGQGRSEQYF. The entire variable domain, with the rest obtained from reference TRBV19 and TRBJ2-7, is as follows: DGGITQSPKYLFRKEGQNVTLSCEQNLNHDAMYWYRQDPGQGLRLIYYSQIVNDFQKGDIAEGYSVSREKKESFPLTVTSAQKNPTAFYLCASSEGQGRSEQYFGPGTRLTVT.

The chain combines TRBV11-2 with TRBJ2-3; D unresolved. V gave up 5 bases and J gave up 4 bases, with 19 bases separating them. CDR1 and CDR2 from the germline V gene are SGHAT and FQNNGV. The CDR3 has 16 residues. DNA of the CDR3: TGTGCCAGCAGCCTAAGGATAAAGATAATAGCAGATACGCAGTATTTT. Its protein is CASSLRIKIIADTQYF.